This entry is about one TCR beta chain. This clone showed up just a few times. Its binding antigen is unknown. Base qualities are not recorded, but no much larger clone differs from it by a single base. This sample stems from a study of cytomegalovirus exposure and HLA in healthy donors (dated by TCRdb to 2015 to 2018). Turning to the overall study: An earlier analysis of some 620 of the donors reported around 280 Gb of sequence data and 117 million unique TCR beta sequences obtained from approximately 180 million T cells. About 330 gigabases of sequencing data and around 90 million unique TCR sequences made up an early release that covered over 550 HLA-typed donors. The genetic ancestry cluster associated with self-reported Caucasian donors included 81% of the roughly 400 genotyped donors. The study aimed to test whether signatures of past pathogen exposure could be identified by cataloging public T cell receptors. The study used immunosequencing to profile the T cell repertoires of hundreds of subjects and linked those repertoires to cytomegalovirus serostatus. Along with the approximately 620-subject first cohort, a separate validation cohort of around 110 different subjects was used. High-throughput TCR immunosequencing, statistical association of individual TCRs with disease status, and machine learning were combined to predict cytomegalovirus infection status. To study patterns of TCR occurrence, a later analysis re-analyzed previously published TCR beta repertoires from just over 650 donors and added high-resolution HLA genotyping. Rather than drawing on any new phenotypic data, the later analysis identified candidate immune exposures from TCR beta sequences and the way those sequences occurred across donors. An earlier analysis of several hundred of the donors applied high-throughput TCR beta sequencing to assess whether each TCR beta V gene segment acted as functional or pseudogenic. Donor age, sex, ethnicity and CMV serostatus were compiled alongside the repertoire data. Genome-wide SNP genotypes for about three fifths of the roughly 670 donors were used in a later genetic analysis, which treated that subset as a discovery cohort. All discovery cohort repertoires had been generated on a single sequencing platform. Class I and class II HLA loci were covered by the typing at four-digit resolution. Typing coverage differed by locus: A, B, C, DRB1 and DQB1 were typed in roughly 620-640 donors, DQA1 in 522, DPA1 in 600 to 610, and DPB1 in 450 to 490. Because of strong linkage in the cohort, roughly five DR-DQ haplotypes were treated as single units for association and clustering. Across around 400 genotyped donors of the cohort, an average of about 220,000 unique TCR beta nucleotide sequences per donor were sequenced, and approximately 19% of those sequences were non-productive.

The cohort consisted of 650 to 700 healthy bone marrow donors. All cohort members were sampled while nominally healthy, although unrecorded immune exposures were likely present. The donor tested CMV seropositive, placing the donor among the 250 to 300 seropositive members of the cohort. Every donor gave a peripheral blood sample, and the peripheral blood mononuclear cells from that sample were used for TCR beta sequencing. Genomic DNA was extracted from the blood cell samples with the Qiagen DNeasy Blood Extraction Kit. Libraries were constructed by the immunoSEQ multiplex PCR assay. For the multiplex PCR, a mixture combining 60 forward primers for TCR Vbeta segments and 13 reverse primers for TCR Jbeta segments was used. A multiplex PCR assay on genomic DNA amplified the CDR3 region of rearranged TCR beta genes. On the Illumina HiSeq System, the amplified TCR beta libraries were sequenced as 87-base-pair reads. The authors processed their data as follows. A later analysis tallied roughly 78 million unique TCR beta chains across the 666 repertoires, and 10 million to 11 million of those chains were shared by two or more donors. Raw reads were error-corrected and collapsed into unique sequences with a nearest-neighbor algorithm that merged closely related sequences to remove PCR and sequencing errors. CDR3 sequences were aligned to IMGT reference sequences to assign V, D and J gene segments. Each retained sequence needed at least a six-nucleotide match to both a V gene segment and a J gene segment. Rearrangements were called productive when the CDR3 lacked stop codons and stayed in frame with V and J; all others were non-productive. CDR3 was defined by IMGT convention, running from the second conserved V-encoded cysteine to the conserved J-encoded phenylalanine. The earlier analysis of some 580 of the donors excluded any sequence lacking an unambiguous match to a single V gene segment. In an earlier analysis of almost 600 of the donors, a V segment was called functional when productive rearrangements were above 56.7%, and segregating when the standard deviation between donors exceeded 5%. A statistical classification framework was developed to diagnose cytomegalovirus status using the catalog of TCR beta chain sequences. In a later analysis, TCR nucleotide sequences were compared against IMGT/GENE-DB human TR gene sequences so that V and J genes could be assigned. In a later analysis, CDR3 sequences and most-parsimonious VDJ recombination scenarios were assigned using the TCRdist pipeline. In a later analysis, every TCR beta chain was defined by the combination of its CDR3 amino acid sequence and its V-gene family, and reads without a unique V-gene family were dropped. A later analysis removed 500 to 650 highly shared, low-generation-probability nucleotide sequences to deal with suspected cross-contamination and a sequencing artifact. For each public chain, a later analysis derived a clonal expansion index from normalized ranks of inferred template counts within each repertoire. A later analysis computed generation probabilities with a VDJ recombination model fitted to out-of-frame rearrangements, and checked the results against IGoR. Hypergeometric tests were used in a later analysis to score TCR-TCR, TCR-HLA and TCR-CMV co-occurrence, with a repertoire-size bias correction applied to the TCR pairs. In a later analysis, false discovery rates were estimated by permuting HLA or CMV assignments 20 times. A later analysis grouped co-occurring TCRs with DBSCAN, adding TCRdist sequence similarity when clustering within HLA-allele-positive subsets. For co-occurrence clustering, repertoires with fewer than 30,000 or more than 120,000 public chains were excluded, along with five repertoires with anomalous nucleotide sharing. This is the immuneACCESS table as TCRdb keeps it, with only in-frame sequences that have V and J called. A part of the clones is gone; compared with another copy, unresolved V genes explain less than half, and the rest is unexplained. The V and J calls and clone size are taken from that table; D and trimming were inferred from the DNA. In this sample the table shows about 110,000 clones, 60% to 70% of which occur a single time. The leading ten clones occupy less than 4.5% of the sample.

Results and caveats for the whole study, not just this receptor: A later analysis associated 17,000 or so TCR beta sequences with specific HLA alleles at a false discovery rate of 0.05. In both the original and validation cohorts, the classifier was reported to diagnose cytomegalovirus status with high specificity and sensitivity. According to a later analysis, most CMV-associated TCR beta chains appeared to be HLA-restricted, and the HLA associations seemed to be driven largely by CMV exposure. The authors suggested that the approach could potentially be extended to other disease states and immunological phenotypes. A group of highly shared sequence variants was considered likely to be a technical artifact of the sequencing pipeline. Correlated functional status among segregating V segments might be attributable to linkage disequilibrium, but an unknown experimental factor could not be ruled out. V-gene and J-gene trimming of TCR beta chains was associated with a missense DCLRE1C variant in a later genetic analysis, and the association was replicated in an independent cohort. In vitro tests confirmed that a few of the cytomegalovirus-associated TCR beta chains recognize cytomegalovirus antigens. Roughly uniform sequencing depth across donors was assumed in presence/absence analyses, although this assumption may not hold. Compared with equally common non-associated chains, HLA-associated TCR beta chains in a later analysis were more clonally expanded and had lower generation probabilities. Compared with the roughly 670-donor mean, donors in an Asian-associated ancestry cluster had fewer N-insertions in productive TCRs, according to a later genetic analysis. When HLA alleles, especially DR and DQ, strongly co-occurred, attributing TCR associations to individual alleles was difficult. While some public TCRs were present in many individuals, most TCR sequences turned up only very rarely across donors. In a later analysis, TCR association rates were found to vary across HLA loci, with the most associated TCRs seen for DRB1 alleles and the fewest for HLA-C alleles. The only immune exposure information available for the cohort was CMV serostatus. A further reported finding was that TCR beta sequences accurately predicted the HLA-A and HLA-B alleles for most subjects in the first cohort. Broadly in line with IMGT annotations, most TCR beta V segments showed up in productive rearrangements about 87% or about 30% of the time in an earlier analysis of 587 of the donors. The study gave a list of about 150 TCR beta chains associated with cytomegalovirus. HLA typing was unavailable for some donors at each locus, so association tests used only the typed subset. According to a later analysis, parvovirus B19, influenza, CMV and Epstein-Barr virus appeared linked to several top co-occurrence clusters. This cohort had only TCR beta chains sequenced, and the lack of alpha or paired-chain data limited which features could be detected. The earlier analysis of some 560 of the donors excluded approximately 17 rarely observed V segments, including chromosome 9 orphons, because counts were too low.

This receptor was obtained from a man aged 25 to 45 in good health and CMV-seropositive. Sequencing input: PBMCs.

The CDR3 here reads CAWSTSQIKNIQYF. The DNA reads as follows: TGTGCCTGGAGTACCTCGCAGATTAAAAACATTCAGTACTTC. The rearrangement combines TRBV30 with TRBJ2-4, with an unclear D gene assignment. From its cysteine to its phenylalanine, the CDR3 spans 14 amino acids. Left in the record is the CDR3 DNA by itself, 42 bases read in frame from the first base. CDR1 and CDR2, looked up from the germline V gene (reference sequence), are GTSNPN and SVGIG. The V and J ends are trimmed by 2 bases and 4 bases, leaving 12 bases between them.